This TCR beta chain was captured in a study of shared clonotypes between healthy human individuals. Findings and limits, study-wide: Only blood underwent sampling, and tissue repertoires likely differ. Estimated richness values were generally larger in naive subsets than in memory subsets. In a handful of donors, around 5.5% of naive CD4 clonotypes appeared in common.

The CDR3 is 17 amino acids. Germline CDR1 reads SGHTS; CDR2 reads YDEGEE. Trimming left V 1 base short and J 1 base short, with 16 bases between. It was across several immunoSEQ plates that each subset's genomic DNA was evenly split. Repertoires were generated with immunoSEQ multiplex PCR, while TCRdb's copy carries only in-frame clones and drops some. The table lists over a million clones, more than 60% of them singletons. This clone came up a few times. Its target is not known. The source material was memory CD4+ T cells sorted from blood. Subset denoted: CD45RA-negative fraction. This TCR was sampled from a man aged 18 to 29 in good health. The rearrangement joins TRBV5-8 to TRBJ2-3, with no clear D. The CDR3 DNA follows: TGTGCCAGCAGCTTGTCTCGGCAGCAGTGGGGCACAGATACGCAGTATTTT. Amino acids: CASSLSRQQWGTDTQYF.